This T cell receptor beta chain came from a study of blood T cell repertoires in COVID-19. Study-wide background: Some COVID-19 samples were acute and others convalescent; all came from the United States, Italy and Spain. The cDNA or gDNA used as material had been derived from T cells, B-cell-depleted T cells, or PBMCs.

In germline, CDR1 is SGHRS, CDR2 YFSETQ. The CDR3 sequence is 12 residues long. V lost 3 bases to trimming and J lost 1 base, with 4 bases between them. Here immunoSEQ multiplex PCR was the method, and the copy in TCRdb shows in-frame clones only, minus some. The sample includes approximately 62,000 clones, around four fifths of them seen just once. Sequencing was performed on peripheral blood. This TCR was recovered from a woman in her fifties or sixties with active or convalescent COVID-19. The chain carries TRBV5-1 and TRBJ1-1; D remains unclear. CDR3: CASSYGNTEAFF. Written as DNA, the CDR3 is TGCGCCAGCAGCTACGGGAACACTGAAGCTTTCTTT.